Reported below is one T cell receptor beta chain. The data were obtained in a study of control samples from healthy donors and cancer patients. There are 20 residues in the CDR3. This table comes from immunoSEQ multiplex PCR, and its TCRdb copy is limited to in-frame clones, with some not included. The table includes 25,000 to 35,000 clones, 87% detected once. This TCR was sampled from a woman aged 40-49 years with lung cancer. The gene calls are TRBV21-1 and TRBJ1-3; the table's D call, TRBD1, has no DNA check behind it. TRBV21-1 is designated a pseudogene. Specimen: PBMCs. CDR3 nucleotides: TGTGCCAGCAGCAAAGGTCCGGGACAGGGCTCCCCGAGCTCTGGAAACACCATATATTTT. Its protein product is CASSKGPGQGSPSSGNTIYF.